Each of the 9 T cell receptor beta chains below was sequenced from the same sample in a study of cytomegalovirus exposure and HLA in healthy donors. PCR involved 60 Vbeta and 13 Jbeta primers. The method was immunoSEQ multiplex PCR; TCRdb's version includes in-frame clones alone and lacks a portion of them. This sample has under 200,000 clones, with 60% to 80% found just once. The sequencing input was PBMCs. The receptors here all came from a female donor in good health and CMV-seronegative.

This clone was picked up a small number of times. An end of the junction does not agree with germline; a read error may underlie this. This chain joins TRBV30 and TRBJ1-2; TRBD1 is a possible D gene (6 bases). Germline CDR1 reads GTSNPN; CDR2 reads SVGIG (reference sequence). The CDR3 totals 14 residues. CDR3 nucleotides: TGTGCCTGGACTAGGACAGCGACGAACTTTGGCTACACCTTC. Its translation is CAWTRTATNFGYTF.

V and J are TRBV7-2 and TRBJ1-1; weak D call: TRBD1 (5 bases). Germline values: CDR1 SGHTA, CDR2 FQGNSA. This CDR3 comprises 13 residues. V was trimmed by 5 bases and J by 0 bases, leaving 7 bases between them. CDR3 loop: CASSLQVNTEAFF. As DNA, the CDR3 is TGTGCCAGCAGCCTACAGGTGAACACTGAAGCTTTCTTT. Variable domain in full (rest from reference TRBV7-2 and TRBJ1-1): GAGVSQSPSNKVTEKGKDVELRCDPISGHTALYWYRQSLGQGLEFLIYFQGNSAPDKSGLPSDRFSAERTGGSVSTLTIQRTQQEDSAVYLCASSLQVNTEAFFGQGTRLTVV.

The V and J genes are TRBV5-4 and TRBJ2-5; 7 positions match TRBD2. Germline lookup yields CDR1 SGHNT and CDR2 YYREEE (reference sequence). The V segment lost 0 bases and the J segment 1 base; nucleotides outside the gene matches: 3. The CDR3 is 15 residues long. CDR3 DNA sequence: TGTGCCAGCAGCTTGGGCGGGGGAGTCCAAGAGACCCAGTACTTC. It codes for CASSLGGGVQETQYF.

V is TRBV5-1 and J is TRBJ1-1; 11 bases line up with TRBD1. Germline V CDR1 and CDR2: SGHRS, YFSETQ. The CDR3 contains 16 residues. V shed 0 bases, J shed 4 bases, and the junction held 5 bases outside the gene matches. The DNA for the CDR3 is TGCGCCAGCAGCTTGGGGACCGGGACAGGGGGCACTGAAGCTTTCTTT. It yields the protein CASSLGTGTGGTEAFF. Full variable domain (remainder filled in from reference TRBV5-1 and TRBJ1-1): KAGVTQTPRYLIKTRGQQVTLSCSPISGHRSVSWYQQTPGQGLQFLFEYFSETQRNKGNFPGRFSGRQFSNSRSEMNVSTLELGDSALYLCASSLGTGTGGTEAFFGQGTRLTVV.

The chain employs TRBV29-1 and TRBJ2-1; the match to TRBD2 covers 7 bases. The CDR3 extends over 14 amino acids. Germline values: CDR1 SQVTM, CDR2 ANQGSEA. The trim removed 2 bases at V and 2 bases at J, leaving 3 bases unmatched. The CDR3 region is CSVELAAAYNEQFF. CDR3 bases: TGCAGCGTTGAACTAGCGGCAGCCTACAATGAGCAGTTCTTC.

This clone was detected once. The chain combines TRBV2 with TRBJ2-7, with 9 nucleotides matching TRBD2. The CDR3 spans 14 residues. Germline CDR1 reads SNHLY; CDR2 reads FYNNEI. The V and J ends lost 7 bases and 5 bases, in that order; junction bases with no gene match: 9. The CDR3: CASTGREGWHEQYF. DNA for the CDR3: TGTGCCAGCACGGGGCGGGAGGGTTGGCACGAGCAGTACTTC.

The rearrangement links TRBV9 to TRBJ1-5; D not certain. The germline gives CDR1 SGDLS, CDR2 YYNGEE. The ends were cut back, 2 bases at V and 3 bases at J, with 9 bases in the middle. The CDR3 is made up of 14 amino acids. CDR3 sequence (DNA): TGTGCCAGCAGCGTGTCAGGCTTCAATCAGCCCCAGCATTTT. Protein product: CASSVSGFNQPQHF.

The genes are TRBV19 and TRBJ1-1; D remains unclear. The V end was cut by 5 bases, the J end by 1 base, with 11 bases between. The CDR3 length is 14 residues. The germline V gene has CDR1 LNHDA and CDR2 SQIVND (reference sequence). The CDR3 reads CASSPIQSNTEAFF. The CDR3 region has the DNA TGTGCCAGTAGTCCCATACAGTCGAACACTGAAGCTTTCTTT.

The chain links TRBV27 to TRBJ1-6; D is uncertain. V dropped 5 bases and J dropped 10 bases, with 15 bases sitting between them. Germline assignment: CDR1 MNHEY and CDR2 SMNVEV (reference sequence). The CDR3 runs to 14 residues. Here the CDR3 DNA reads TGTGCCAGCAGTCCCCGGGAGGTCGGGTCACCCCTCCACTTT. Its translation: CASSPREVGSPLHF.